This TCR beta chain was sequenced for a study of graft-versus-host responses after intestinal transplantation. Study as a whole: In this cohort, recipients had multivisceral, liver-intestinal, or isolated intestinal transplants. Tacrolimus plus steroids were given to all recipients for 2 to 4 years, preceded by anti-thymocyte globulin induction.

General observations from the study: Recipient-marrow GvH clones were detected, some having first appeared in ileum or blood. Early HvG declines after transplant were associated with peak circulating GvH clone levels.

The ends lost 8 bases at V and 2 bases at J; junction bases unmatched: 12. The CDR3 length is 16 residues. Germline CDR1 MDHEN, CDR2 SYDVKM. The method was immunoSEQ multiplex PCR; TCRdb's version includes in-frame clones alone and lacks a portion of them. Here the sample spans some 93,000 clones, around nine tenths being singletons. This clone was counted a few times. As yet, its antigen is unknown. The input for sequencing was unstimulated CD8+ T cells sorted from spleen or lymph node cells, taken before intestinal transplant. The sequence was collected from a human donor who received an intestinal transplant. The chain carries TRBV28 and TRBJ2-3, with 8 bases lining up with TRBD2. In DNA form, the CDR3 reads TGTGCCAGCGCGTCGCGGGAGGCTTGGGTCACAGATACGCAGTATTTT. Amino acids: CASASREAWVTDTQYF.